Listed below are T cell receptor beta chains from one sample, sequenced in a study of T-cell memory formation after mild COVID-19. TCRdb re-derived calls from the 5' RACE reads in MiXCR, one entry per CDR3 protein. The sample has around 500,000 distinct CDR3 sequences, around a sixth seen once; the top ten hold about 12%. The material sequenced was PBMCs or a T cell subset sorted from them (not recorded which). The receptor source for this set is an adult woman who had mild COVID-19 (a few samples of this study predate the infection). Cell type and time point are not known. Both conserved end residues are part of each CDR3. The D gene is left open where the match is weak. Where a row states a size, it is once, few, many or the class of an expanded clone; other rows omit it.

CASRSRVGGPSNTGELFF | TGTGCCAGCAGGTCTAGGGTCGGGGGACCATCGAACACCGGGGAGCTGTTTTTT | few | TRBJ2-2 | TRBV7-6 | -
CASSGDSLPSTDTQYF | TGTGCCAGCAGCGGAGACAGTCTACCTAGCACAGATACGCAGTATTTT | - | TRBJ2-3 | TRBV6-6 | -
CASSQPLRDLYGYTF | TGCGCCAGCAGCCAGCCTCTCCGGGACCTCTATGGCTACACCTTC | few | TRBJ1-2 | TRBV4-1 | -
CASSSTSGSWNHTDTQYF | TGTGCCAGCAGTTCGACTAGCGGGAGTTGGAACCACACAGATACGCAGTATTTT | few | TRBJ2-3 | TRBV12-3/TRBV12-4 | TRBD2
CASSSMNWNEKLFF | TGTGCCAGCAGCTCCATGAACTGGAATGAAAAACTGTTTTTT | - | TRBJ1-4 | TRBV7-6 | -
CASSYSGGGYTF | TGTGCCAGCAGTTACTCCGGGGGCGGCTACACCTTC | few | TRBJ1-2 | TRBV6-5 | -
CASSLDGTRRETQYF | TGTGCCAGCAGCTTAGATGGGACTAGGAGAGAGACCCAGTACTTC | few | TRBJ2-5 | TRBV7-2 | TRBD2
CASSQALLADEQFF | TGCGCCAGCAGCCAAGCTTTGCTAGCCGATGAGCAGTTCTTC | few | TRBJ2-1 | TRBV4-3 | -
CASSFVRRRRNQPQHF | TGTGCCAGTAGTTTTGTGCGGCGCCGGAGGAATCAGCCCCAGCATTTT | - | TRBJ1-5 | TRBV19 | -
CASSPGGLVGYTF | TGTGCCAGCAGCCCGGGGGGGCTGGTAGGCTACACCTTC | - | TRBJ1-2 | TRBV7-9 | -
CSVEGDLGYTF | TGCAGCGTTGAAGGGGATCTCGGCTACACCTTC | few | TRBJ1-2 | TRBV29-1 | -
CASSKRQGWYNEQFF | TGTGCCAGCAGTAAACGACAGGGGTGGTACAATGAGCAGTTCTTC | - | TRBJ2-1 | TRBV27 | TRBD1
CATSRGESPGTQYF | TGTGCCACCAGCAGAGGGGAGAGCCCTGGGACCCAGTACTTC | few | TRBJ2-5 | TRBV15 | -
CASSSGQGGNSNQPQHF | TGTGCCAGCAGTTCTGGACAGGGGGGTAATAGCAATCAGCCCCAGCATTTT | - | TRBJ1-5 | TRBV27 | TRBD1
CASSRLAGAYEQYF | TGTGCCAGCAGCCGACTAGCGGGGGCCTACGAGCAGTACTTC | many | TRBJ2-7 | TRBV6-6 | TRBD2
CSARDRRSPRVSGSTDTQYF | TGCAGTGCTAGAGATCGTCGGAGTCCCCGGGTGAGCGGAAGCACAGATACGCAGTATTTT | few | TRBJ2-3 | TRBV20-1 | -
CASSPVGTEQFF | TGTGCCAGCTCACCGGTCGGCACTGAGCAGTTCTTC | - | TRBJ2-1 | TRBV18 | -
CASSSHGTGGYEQYF | TGCGCCAGCAGCTCACACGGGACAGGGGGCTACGAGCAGTACTTC | many | TRBJ2-7 | TRBV5-1 | TRBD1
CASGAGLAGLSYEQYF | TGTGCCAGCGGAGCGGGACTAGCGGGATTGAGCTACGAGCAGTACTTC | - | TRBJ2-7 | TRBV5-6 | TRBD2
CASNGDSGRSVLWEETQYF | TGTGCCAGCAATGGTGATAGCGGGAGGAGTGTACTATGGGAAGAGACCCAGTACTTC | once | TRBJ2-5 | TRBV6-2/TRBV6-3 | TRBD2
CATSRSSGGSETQYF | TGTGCCACCAGCAGGTCTAGCGGGGGCTCTGAGACCCAGTACTTC | many | TRBJ2-5 | TRBV15 | TRBD2
CASSLTGDTYEQYF | TGCGCCAGCAGCTTGACAGGAGATACCTACGAGCAGTACTTC | - | TRBJ2-7 | TRBV5-1 | -
CASSPDSGYGYTF | TGTGCCAGCAGCCCCGACAGTGGCTATGGCTACACCTTC | many | TRBJ1-2 | TRBV6-6 | -
CSASVATRANEQFF | TGCAGTGCTAGCGTCGCGACACGTGCCAATGAGCAGTTCTTC | few | TRBJ2-1 | TRBV20-1 | -
CASSELGSSYNEQFF | TGTGCCAGCAGTGAATTAGGGAGCTCCTACAATGAGCAGTTCTTC | few | TRBJ2-1 | TRBV2 | -
CASSQNGGGRLADTQYF | TGTGCCAGCAGTCAAAATGGCGGCGGGAGGCTGGCAGATACGCAGTATTTT | - | TRBJ2-3 | TRBV7-2 | TRBD2
CSARVSRGELFF | TGCAGTGCTAGAGTTTCCCGCGGGGAGCTGTTTTTT | - | TRBJ2-2 | TRBV20-1 | -
CASSLATVANEQFF | TGTGCCAGCAGCTTAGCGACTGTAGCTAATGAGCAGTTCTTC | few | TRBJ2-1 | TRBV7-9 | -
CASSLGTSGGETQYF | TGCGCCAGCAGCTTGGGGACTAGCGGAGGGGAGACCCAGTACTTC | - | TRBJ2-5 | TRBV5-1 | TRBD2
CASSQDPGQEGSEQYF | TGTGCCAGCAGCCAAGATCCCGGACAGGAAGGAAGTGAGCAGTACTTC | few | TRBJ2-7 | TRBV4-2 | TRBD1
CASTATGPGNTQYF | TGTGCCAGCACCGCGACAGGCCCAGGGAATACGCAGTATTTT | few | TRBJ2-3 | TRBV12-3/TRBV12-4 | -
CASSPRDSYGYTF | TGCGCCAGCAGCCCCCGAGACAGCTATGGCTACACCTTC | many | TRBJ1-2 | TRBV5-1 | -
CASSLRTAPYEQYF | TGCGCCAGCAGCCTCCGGACAGCTCCCTACGAGCAGTACTTC | - | TRBJ2-7 | TRBV5-1 | -
CASSDRAGTGREQFF | TGTGCCAGCAGTGATCGGGCGGGAACGGGGAGGGAGCAGTTCTTC | few | TRBJ2-1 | TRBV6-4 | -
CASRRTGHMNTEAFF | TGTGCCAGCAGGAGGACAGGCCACATGAACACTGAAGCTTTCTTT | few | TRBJ1-1 | TRBV25-1 | TRBD1
CSARVATNEKLFF | TGCAGTGCTAGAGTTGCAACTAATGAAAAACTGTTTTTT | few | TRBJ1-4 | TRBV20-1 | -
CSVDSGGKNEKLFF | TGCAGCGTTGATTCTGGGGGCAAGAATGAAAAACTGTTTTTT | many | TRBJ1-4 | TRBV29-1 | -
CASSPTLGSGVSYEQYF | TGTGCCAGCAGCCCCACACTTGGTTCTGGCGTCTCCTACGAGCAGTACTTC | few | TRBJ2-7 | TRBV7-9 | -
CSARVGGGTYNEQFF | TGCAGTGCTAGAGTCGGCGGGGGGACCTACAATGAGCAGTTCTTC | few | TRBJ2-1 | TRBV20-1 | TRBD2
CASRRDRNTGELFF | TGTGCCAGCAGACGGGACCGGAACACCGGGGAGCTGTTTTTT | many | TRBJ2-2 | TRBV3-1 | -
CASSLSADSYGQPQHF | TGTGCCAGCAGTTTATCCGCCGACAGTTACGGGCAGCCCCAGCATTTT | - | TRBJ1-5 | TRBV27 | -
CASSHRDYSTDTQYF | TGTGCCAGCAGTCACCGGGACTACAGCACAGATACGCAGTATTTT | - | TRBJ2-3 | TRBV6-2/TRBV6-3 | TRBD2
CSATDRGIYGNQPQHF | TGCAGTGCCACCGACAGGGGAATTTATGGCAATCAGCCCCAGCATTTT | many | TRBJ1-5 | TRBV20-1 | TRBD1